The 22 T cell receptor beta chains below come from one sample, sequenced in a study of shared clonotypes between healthy human individuals. Method: immunoSEQ multiplex PCR; TCRdb's copy keeps in-frame clones and lacks some. This sample has roughly 2,300,000 clones; just under 95% occur once, and the top ten carry 0.3% to 0.4%. Sequenced: naive CD4+ T cells from PBMCs. Subset in this sample: CD45RA+ positively selected. These receptors came from a man aged 18-30 years in good health. Some clones in this sample may be carry-over from other donors' samples.

V gene TRBV5-1 combines with J gene TRBJ1-2; TRBD1 matches 8 bases. This CDR3 is built from 15 residues. Germline V gives CDR1 SGHRS, CDR2 YFSETQ. V was clipped by 4 bases and J by 6 bases; unmatched bases: 11. This CDR3 reads CASSLRTGKGDGYTF. Written as DNA, the CDR3 is TGCGCCAGCAGCCTCCGGACAGGGAAGGGGGATGGCTACACCTTC.

The chain uses TRBV15 and TRBJ2-1; 7 bases are shared with TRBD2. CDR3 length: 16 amino acids. V was pared by 5 bases and J by 6 bases, with 13 bases of the junction left unmatched. The germline V gene encodes CDR1 LNHNV and CDR2 YYDKDF (reference sequence). The CDR3 coding sequence is TGTGCCACCAGCCCCCATTGGGCGGGAGAGGGCAATGAGCAGTTCTTC. Protein: CATSPHWAGEGNEQFF.

The gene calls are TRBV18 and TRBJ2-7, with D perhaps given as TRBD1 or TRBD2 (6 bases each). Trimming took off 4 bases at V and 4 bases at J, with 17 bases between the two ends. CDR1 and CDR2 from the germline V gene are KGHSH and LQKENI. The CDR3 is made up of 15 amino acids. The CDR3 coding sequence is TGTGCCAGCTCACTTACAGGAGGGGGATTGTACGAGCAGTACTTC. Amino acid sequence: CASSLTGGGLYEQYF.

This clone occurred once. The chain uses TRBV7-9 and TRBJ2-7, with D tentatively TRBD1 (7 bases). This CDR3 comprises 15 residues. Germline V CDR1 and CDR2: SEHNR, FQNEAQ (reference sequence). Trimming stripped 5 bases from V and 4 bases from J, with 18 bases between. CDR3 loop: CASSITAGGTYEQYF. CDR3 coding DNA: TGTGCCAGCAGCATCACGGCAGGGGGGACTTACGAGCAGTACTTC.

This clone was counted only a few times. This sequence joins TRBV4-1 and TRBJ1-5; no reliable D call. CDR1 and CDR2 (germline): MGHRA, YSYEKL. CDR3 length equals 16 residues. Trimming removed 1 base at V and 1 base at J, with 11 bases between. CDR3: CASSQGEGTSNQPQHF. CDR3 coding DNA: TGCGCCAGCAGCCAAGGGGAGGGTACGAGCAATCAGCCCCAGCATTTT.

The chain has TRBV4-2 and TRBJ2-5, with 7 bases fitting TRBD2. Germline V lookup: CDR1 LGHNA, CDR2 YNFKEQ. V gave up 4 bases and J gave up 4 bases; unmatched junction bases: 9. CDR3 length: 15 residues. The CDR3 DNA sequence: TGTGCCAGCAGCCGGAAGGAGCGGGACGGAGAGACCCAGTACTTC. This sequence encodes CASSRKERDGETQYF.

The chain combines TRBV2 with TRBJ2-7; 9 bases agree with TRBD2. This CDR3 region has 17 residues. V shed 3 bases and J 7 bases; nucleotides not matched to a gene: 16. In germline, CDR1 is SNHLY, CDR2 FYNNEI. For the CDR3, the DNA is TGTGCCAGCAGTGATAACTTGATAGCGGGAGTCTCACTAGAGCAGTACTTC. This sequence encodes CASSDNLIAGVSLEQYF.

This chain joins TRBV13 and TRBJ1-4; the match to TRBD1 covers 7 bases. There are 17 residues in the CDR3. Germline lookup yields CDR1 PRHDT and CDR2 FYEKMQ (reference sequence). V shed 2 bases, J shed 0 bases, and the junction held 6 bases outside the gene matches. The CDR3 coding sequence is TGTGCCAGCAGCTTATTTACAGGGGTCGCAACTAATGAAAAACTGTTTTTT. Its translation is CASSLFTGVATNEKLFF.

This chain uses TRBV2 with TRBJ1-2; D unresolved. Germline assignment: CDR1 SNHLY and CDR2 FYNNEI. CDR3 size: 11 residues. The V end was cut by 8 bases, the J end by 7 bases, with 11 bases between. CDR3 DNA sequence: TGTGCCAGCCGGGCGTTAGGTGGCTACACCTTC. It is translated as CASRALGGYTF.

This clone was recorded only once. The chain employs TRBV28 and TRBJ2-2; TRBD1 matches 9 bases. The germline V gene has CDR1 MDHEN and CDR2 SYDVKM. Trimming removed 1 base from V and 4 bases from J; junction bases left unmatched: 4. This CDR3 spans 16 amino acids. CDR3 sequence (DNA): TGTGCCAGCAGTTTATATGAGGACAGGGGCACCGGGGAGCTGTTTTTT. Its protein is CASSLYEDRGTGELFF.

This chain uses TRBV9 with TRBJ2-4; TRBD2 agrees at 8 bases. Germline values: CDR1 SGDLS, CDR2 YYNGEE. The CDR3 contains 15 residues. With V trimmed by 0 bases and J by 4 bases, 3 bases remained unmatched. The CDR3 loop reads CASSVVASGKNIQYF. CDR3 coding DNA: TGTGCCAGCAGCGTAGTGGCTAGCGGGAAAAACATTCAGTACTTC.

As concerns this clone: Additional DNA sequences in this sample encode the identical CDR3. The gene calls are TRBV15 and TRBJ1-1; D unresolved. Germline-derived CDR1 and CDR2 are LNHNV and YYDKDF (reference sequence). The V and J ends lost 1 base and 1 base respectively, with 10 bases between them. The CDR3 loop spans 15 amino acids. In DNA form, the CDR3 reads TGTGCCACCAGCAGAGGATTAACAGAGAACACTGAAGCTTTCTTT. This translates into CATSRGLTENTEAFF.

V is TRBV30 and J is TRBJ2-7; 7 bases agree with TRBD2. Germline trimming cut 4 bases from V and 7 bases from J; bases unmatched to any gene: 4. The CDR3 has 11 amino acids. CDR1 GTSNPN and CDR2 SVGIG come from the germline V gene (reference sequence). CDR3 DNA: TGTGCCTGGACTAGAGCGGGGGAGCAGTACTTC. This encodes CAWTRAGEQYF.

This sequence joins TRBV29-1 and TRBJ2-1, with 11 bases matching TRBD1. V gave up 4 bases and J gave up 0 bases; unmatched junction bases: 8. Per the germline V gene, CDR1 is SQVTM and CDR2 is ANQGSEA. CDR3 length: 17 amino acids. CDR3 residues: CSVGRDRGFGSYNEQFF. CDR3 nucleotides: TGCAGCGTTGGACGGGACAGGGGGTTTGGCTCCTACAATGAGCAGTTCTTC.

This clone appeared a single time. The CDR3 here is CAISQGQRGNTGELFF. Written as DNA, the CDR3 is TGTGCCATCTCTCAGGGACAGCGGGGGAACACCGGGGAGCTGTTTTTT. V usage is TRBV10-3 and J usage is TRBJ2-2; the D call may be TRBD1 or TRBD2 (7 bases each). This CDR3 region has 16 residues. Per the germline V gene, CDR1 is ENHRY and CDR2 is SYGVKD. The V and J ends lost 8 bases and 1 base respectively, with 17 bases between them.

This clone was picked up one time. This sequence joins TRBV4-1 and TRBJ2-3; D perhaps matches TRBD2 (6 bases). The CDR3 totals 16 residues. The V end was cut by 1 base, the J end by 3 bases, with 14 bases between. The germline gives CDR1 MGHRA, CDR2 YSYEKL. CDR3 region: CASSQVSGGVTDTQYF. CDR3 bases: TGCGCCAGCAGCCAAGTCTCCGGAGGGGTGACAGATACGCAGTATTTT.

This clone has a single count. The J gene is TRBJ1-2, the V gene TRBV2; 7 bases agree with TRBD1. V shed 6 bases and J 4 bases; nucleotides not matched to a gene: 14. The V gene's germline CDR1 is SNHLY and CDR2 FYNNEI. This CDR3 is built from 16 residues. CDR3 sequence: CASSALFSGGGYGYTF. The CDR3 DNA reads TGTGCCAGCAGCGCACTATTTTCAGGGGGTGGCTATGGCTACACCTTC.

The chain has TRBV5-4 and TRBJ2-3; 7 bases agree with TRBD2. The V gene's germline CDR1 is SGHNT and CDR2 YYREEE (reference sequence). The V segment lost 4 bases and the J segment 3 bases; nucleotides outside the gene matches: 14. The CDR3 contains 17 residues. The CDR3 nucleotides are TGTGCCAGCAGCCCAACTGGTGGCGGGAGTAGGACAGATACGCAGTATTTT. This translates into CASSPTGGGSRTDTQYF.

This sequence joins TRBV7-9 and TRBJ1-4, with 9 positions matching TRBD1. The CDR3 runs to 16 residues. V shed 7 bases, J shed 8 bases, and the junction held 14 bases outside the gene matches. Germline CDR1 is SEHNR and CDR2 is FQNEAQ (reference sequence). CDR3 bases: TGTGCCAGCACCCCGCCGACAGGGGGTCCGGCCGAAAAACTGTTTTTT. Protein: CASTPPTGGPAEKLFF.

The rearrangement uses TRBV7-4 and TRBJ1-3, with a tentative D call TRBD1 (5 bases). The length of the CDR3 is 18 residues. Deletions cut 1 base from V and 5 bases from J, with 21 bases between. CDR1 and CDR2 (germline): SGHVT, SQSDAQ. As DNA, the CDR3 is TGTGCCAGCAGCTTAGGAATTTTGGGGGTATCTGGCCGAAACACCATATATTTT. Translation: CASSLGILGVSGRNTIYF.

This clone was seen once. The genes are TRBV9 and TRBJ1-1; D is possibly TRBD1 (5 bases). Germline V gene lookup returns CDR1 SGDLS and CDR2 YYNGEE. The CDR3 loop spans 13 amino acids. V was shortened by 0 bases and J by 7 bases, with 10 bases between the two germline ends. The CDR3 nucleotides are TGTGCCAGCAGCGTAGGGCAGGGTGATGAAGCTTTCTTT. It specifies CASSVGQGDEAFF.

About this clone: Within the sample, other DNA sequences also encode this same CDR3. The gene calls are TRBV18 and TRBJ2-2; 10 bases agree with TRBD1. After removal of 1 base from V and 2 bases from J, the junction contained 1 base not matched to a gene. The CDR3 sequence is 16 residues long. Per germline, CDR1 KGHSH and CDR2 LQKENI. The CDR3 protein is CASSPRTGGNTGELFF. In nucleotides, the CDR3 is TGTGCCAGCTCACCACGGACAGGGGGAAACACCGGGGAGCTGTTTTTT.